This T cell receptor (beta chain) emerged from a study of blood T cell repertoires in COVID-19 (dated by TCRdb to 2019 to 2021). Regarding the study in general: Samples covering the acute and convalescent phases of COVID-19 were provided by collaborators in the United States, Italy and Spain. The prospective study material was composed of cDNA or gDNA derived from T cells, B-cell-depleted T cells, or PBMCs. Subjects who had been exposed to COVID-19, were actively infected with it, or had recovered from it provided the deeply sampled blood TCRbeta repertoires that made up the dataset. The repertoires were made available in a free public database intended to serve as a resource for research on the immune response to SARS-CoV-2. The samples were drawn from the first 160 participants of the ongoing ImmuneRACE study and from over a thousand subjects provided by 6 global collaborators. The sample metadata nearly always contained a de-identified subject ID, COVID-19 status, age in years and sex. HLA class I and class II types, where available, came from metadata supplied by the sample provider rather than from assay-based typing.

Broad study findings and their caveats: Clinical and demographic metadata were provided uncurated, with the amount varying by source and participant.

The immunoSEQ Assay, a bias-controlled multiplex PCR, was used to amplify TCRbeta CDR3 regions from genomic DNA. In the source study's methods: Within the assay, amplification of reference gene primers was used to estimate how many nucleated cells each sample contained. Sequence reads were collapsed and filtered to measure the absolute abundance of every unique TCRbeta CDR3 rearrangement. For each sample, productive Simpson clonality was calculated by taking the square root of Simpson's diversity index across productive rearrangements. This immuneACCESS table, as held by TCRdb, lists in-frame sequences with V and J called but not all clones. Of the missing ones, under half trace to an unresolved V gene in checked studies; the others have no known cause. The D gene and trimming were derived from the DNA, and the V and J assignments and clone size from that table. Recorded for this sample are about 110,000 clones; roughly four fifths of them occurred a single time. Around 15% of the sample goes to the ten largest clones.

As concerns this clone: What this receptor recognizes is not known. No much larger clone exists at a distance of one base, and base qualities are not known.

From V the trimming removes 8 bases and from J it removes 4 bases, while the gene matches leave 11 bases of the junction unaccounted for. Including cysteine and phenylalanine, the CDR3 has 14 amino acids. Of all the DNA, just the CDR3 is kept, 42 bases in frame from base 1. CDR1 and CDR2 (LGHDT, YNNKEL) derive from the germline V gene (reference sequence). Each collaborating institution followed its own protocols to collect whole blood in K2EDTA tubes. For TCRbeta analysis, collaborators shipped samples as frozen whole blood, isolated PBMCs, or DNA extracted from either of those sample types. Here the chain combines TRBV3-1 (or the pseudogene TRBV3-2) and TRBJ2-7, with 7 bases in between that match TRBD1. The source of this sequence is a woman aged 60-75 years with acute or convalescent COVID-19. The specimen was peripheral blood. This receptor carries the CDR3 CASRGQGVLYEQYF. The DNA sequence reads TGTGCCAGCCGAGGGCAGGGGGTTCTGTACGAGCAGTACTTC.